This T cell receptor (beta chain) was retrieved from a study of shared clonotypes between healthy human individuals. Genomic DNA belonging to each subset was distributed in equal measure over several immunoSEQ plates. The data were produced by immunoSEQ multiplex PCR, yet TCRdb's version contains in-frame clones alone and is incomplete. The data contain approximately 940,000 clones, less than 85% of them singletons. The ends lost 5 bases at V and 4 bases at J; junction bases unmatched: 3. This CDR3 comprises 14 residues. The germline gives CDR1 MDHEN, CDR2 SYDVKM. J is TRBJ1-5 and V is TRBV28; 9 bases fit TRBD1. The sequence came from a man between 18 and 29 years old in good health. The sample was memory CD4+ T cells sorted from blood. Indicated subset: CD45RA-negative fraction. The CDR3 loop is CASSVQGANQPQHF. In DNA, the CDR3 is TGTGCCAGCAGTGTACAGGGGGCGAATCAGCCCCAGCATTTT.